This T cell receptor (beta chain) was retrieved from a study of blood T cells in healthy people across ages (dated by TCRdb to between 2015 and 2016). As for the study more broadly: Template switching captured roughly one uniquely barcoded TCR beta cDNA molecule per two T cells in model experiments. The study measured age-related changes in TCR beta repertoire diversity using deep sequencing normalized with unique cDNA molecular identifiers. Four age groups were formed from the donors: young (average 16 years), middle-aged (approximately 41), aged (about 68) and long-lived (less than 85). To avoid experimental bias, donors of different ages were randomly spread across the sequencing lanes. Two additional independent replicas of 1 million unique cDNA reads from the same blood draw were analyzed for two donors (one aged 18 to 30 and one aged 80 or older). General conclusions and limits of the study: Donor CMV infection status was unknown, potentially confounding age-related changes in expanded clonotypes. As age increased, observed TCR beta diversity per million T cells dropped in a roughly linear way, and a significant reduction was already evident by age 40. Compared with the aged group, more naive CD4+ T cells, fewer expanded clones and increased TCR diversity were shown by the long-lived group, suggesting age selection. Estimates of total diversity based on one million sequenced T cells were regarded as lower bounds and as underestimates. Observed TCR beta diversity correlated strongly with the percentage of naive T cells measured by flow cytometry. Bulk unsorted PBMC profiling prevented conclusive comparison of naive and antigen-experienced compartments.

This clonotype occurred a few times. Its antigen is not yet known. The record has no base qualities; no much larger clone is one base away. Via the germline V gene, CDR1 is SQVTM and CDR2 ANQGSEA. The V and J ends are trimmed by 3 bases and 8 bases, leaving 11 bases between them. The CDR3, from cysteine to phenylalanine, totals 12 residues. The retained sequence is limited to the CDR3, 36 bases, with the frame set at the first base. The donors were 40 or so Caucasian individuals from Russia, aged 6 to 90 years, who were systemically healthy. Each donor gave ten milliliters of peripheral blood, collected into EDTA-treated Vacutainer tubes. Ficoll-Paque density-gradient centrifugation was used to isolate PBMCs, with at least 7 million per sample. Total RNA was extracted from PBMCs with Trizol reagent, with at least 6 micrograms obtained per sample. For every donor, flow cytometry on a PBMC aliquot measured the percentage of naive CD45RAhigh/CD27high T cells.

Libraries were built with 5' RACE. The data were produced on an Illumina HiSeq 2500. A second 7 to 11 cycle PCR used a sample-barcoded 5' primer and a J-beta primer mix. Each TCR beta cDNA molecule received a unique molecular identifier from a template-switch 5' adaptor carrying 12 random nucleotides. Each sample yielded at least 3 million CDR3-containing paired-end reads. All of the RNA was converted into first-strand cDNA using the Mint cDNA synthesis kit, with a TRBC-specific oligonucleotide serving as the primer. All cDNA was treated with uracil-DNA glycosylase and then went through a first 18-cycle PCR with the universal primers M1SS and BC2_uni_R. Per the authors' processing: For normalization, 1 million high-quality reads were randomly selected from each sample, with every read carrying a distinct molecular identifier. Reads with shared molecular identifiers were discarded instead of being binned into consensus sequences. MiTCR, with a Q25 quality threshold and the strictest error-elimination algorithm, was used for CDR3 identification, clonotype clustering and error correction. Lower-bound total TCR beta diversity was estimated with a nonparametric unseen species model using Euler transformation. TCRdb took the public reads, trimmed them with fastp at Q25, ran MiXCR for clone calling and kept in-frame beta chains. Each entry merges the rows of one CDR3 protein and shows their most common DNA and genes. These V and J calls originate from TCRdb's pipeline instead of the authors' own analysis. In this sample the table shows about 810,000 distinct CDR3 sequences, roughly 40% of which occur a single time. Of the sample, about an eighth is held by the ten largest clones.

Rearrangement joined TRBV29-1 to TRBJ2-1; a tentative D match to TRBD2 spans 6 bases. Sequencing was carried out using blood. The receptor's source is a man between 18 and 35 years old in good health. The DNA sequence follows: TGCAGCGTTGAGACTAGACCCTATGAGCAGTTCTTC. It translates as CSVETRPYEQFF.